The 3 T cell receptor beta chains given below trace back to one sample, sequenced in a study of cytomegalovirus exposure and HLA in healthy donors. The PCR contained 60 Vbeta and 13 Jbeta primers. This table comes from immunoSEQ multiplex PCR, and its TCRdb copy is limited to in-frame clones, with some not included. The sample consists of 180,000 or so clones, over 75% of them appearing once. Material: PBMCs. These receptors originate from a man in his fifties or sixties in good health and CMV-seropositive.

In its sample, this clone was seen a few times. The V call is TRBV11-2, the J call TRBJ2-5, with no clear D. With 1 base removed from V and 9 bases from J, the gap between germline ends came to 9 bases. CDR3 size: 12 residues. Germline V gene sequence: CDR1 SGHAT, CDR2 FQNNGV. In DNA, the CDR3 is TGTGCCAGCAGCTTAGCGGTCTCGGCCCAGTACTTC. This sequence encodes CASSLAVSAQYF.

The J gene is TRBJ1-4, the V gene TRBV5-4; maybe TRBD1 (6 bases). The germline V and J ends were trimmed by 2 bases and 8 bases, with 16 bases remaining between them. Per germline, CDR1 SGHNT and CDR2 YYREEE (reference sequence). This CDR3 has 15 residues. The CDR3 region is CASSLDSTGTEKLFF. In DNA form, the CDR3 reads TGTGCCAGCAGCTTAGACTCTACCGGGACAGAAAAACTGTTTTTT.

The chain combines TRBV5-8 with TRBJ1-2, with a possible D match to TRBD1 (5 bases). The length of the CDR3 is 13 residues. V was trimmed by 2 bases and J by 1 base, leaving 6 bases between them. Germline V gene data show CDR1 as SGHTS and CDR2 as YDEGEE. CDR3 DNA: TGTGCCAGCAGCTTCGACAGTAACTATGGCTACACCTTC. Translating gives CASSFDSNYGYTF.